These 22 T cell receptor beta chains originate from one sample sequenced in a study of blood T cell repertoires in COVID-19. Generated by immunoSEQ multiplex PCR, the TCRdb table keeps only in-frame clones and is missing some. The table lists fewer than 50,000 clones, approximately 91% of them singletons, with 30% to 35% in the top ten. The sequencing input was peripheral blood. The receptor set was obtained from a man between 65 and 85 years old with active COVID-19.

The chain joins TRBV9 to TRBJ1-3; 7 bases agree with TRBD1. The CDR3 loop spans 15 amino acids. V lost 3 bases and J lost 0; bases outside the gene matches: 3. CDR1 and CDR2 (germline): SGDLS, YYNGEE. The CDR3 is CASSATGSSGNTIYF. The DNA for the CDR3 is TGTGCCAGCAGCGCGACAGGGTCCTCTGGAAACACCATATATTTT.

This chain connects TRBV5-1 to TRBJ2-7; 7 positions agree with TRBD1. V was pared by 4 bases and J by 2 bases, with 6 bases of the junction left unmatched. Per germline, CDR1 SGHRS and CDR2 YFSETQ. The length of the CDR3 is 14 residues. CDR3 in amino acids: CASSQGQPPYEQYF. In nucleotides, the CDR3 is TGCGCCAGCAGCCAGGGACAGCCCCCCTACGAGCAGTACTTC.

This chain links TRBV7-3 with TRBJ2-3, with 14 bases aligning to TRBD2. This CDR3 comprises 15 residues. Germline CDR1 and CDR2: SGHTA and FQGTGA. V lost 5 bases, J lost 5 bases, and 3 bases stayed unmatched. The CDR3 DNA is TGTGCCAGCAGCGAAGGACTAGCGGGAGGAGATACGCAGTATTTT. This codes for CASSEGLAGGDTQYF.

The V and J genes are TRBV19 and TRBJ2-2; 8 bases line up with TRBD2. CDR1 is LNHDA, CDR2 SQIVND, per germline (reference sequence). Unmatched junction bases numbered 5, after V lost 6 bases and J lost 8 bases. This CDR3 region has 13 residues. CDR3 residues: CASRGTRPGELFF. The CDR3 bases are TGTGCCAGTAGGGGGACTAGACCAGGGGAGCTGTTTTTT.

V gene TRBV2 combines with J gene TRBJ1-2; D is possibly TRBD1 (5 bases). V lost 3 bases, J lost 0 bases, and 11 bases lay in between. The V gene's germline CDR1 is SNHLY and CDR2 FYNNEI. The CDR3 covers 15 residues. CDR3 loop: CASSEGRKSNYGYTF. DNA for the CDR3: TGTGCCAGCAGTGAGGGGCGGAAATCTAACTATGGCTACACCTTC.

The chain carries TRBV4-2 and TRBJ2-1; a weak D match, TRBD2 (5 bases). Germline CDR1 is LGHNA and CDR2 is YNFKEQ. Trimming left V 1 base short and J 5 bases short, with 12 bases between. The CDR3 is 15 residues long. The CDR3: CASSQVSGFDNEQFF. For the CDR3, the DNA is TGTGCCAGCAGCCAAGTAAGCGGATTTGACAATGAGCAGTTCTTC.

A single count supports this clone. CDR3 sequence reads: CASRDPGQTYSNQPQHF. CDR3 DNA sequence: TGTGCCAGTAGGGACCCGGGACAGACGTATAGCAATCAGCCCCAGCATTTT. J is TRBJ1-5 and V is TRBV19, with 7 bases that match TRBD1. The germline V gene has CDR1 LNHDA and CDR2 SQIVND (reference sequence). Losses at the gene ends were 6 bases for V and 0 bases for J; bases not matched to a gene: 11. The CDR3 sequence is 17 residues long.

This chain links TRBV11-3 with TRBJ2-2, with D possibly TRBD2 on 6 matching bases. The germline CDR1 and CDR2 sequences are SGHNT and YENEEA. This CDR3 is built from 16 residues. With 4 bases removed from V and 1 base from J, the gap between germline ends came to 13 bases. Written as DNA, the CDR3 is TGTGCCAGCAGCTCACGGAGGGGAAAGAACACCGGGGAGCTGTTTTTT. Translating gives CASSSRRGKNTGELFF. Variable domain in full (rest from reference TRBV11-3 and TRBJ2-2): EAGVVQSPRYKIIEKKQPVAFWCNPISGHNTLYWYLQNLGQGPELLIRYENEEAVDDSQLPKDRFSAERLKGVDSTLKIQPAELGDSAVYLCASSSRRGKNTGELFFGEGSRLTVL.

The chain has TRBV5-1 and TRBJ2-1; TRBD1 is a possible D gene (6 bases). CDR1 is SGHRS, CDR2 YFSETQ, per germline. This CDR3 spans 14 amino acids. V shed 2 bases and J shed 4 bases, with 10 bases lying between them. CDR3 coding DNA: TGCGCCAGCAGCTTCGGACAGTTTTACAATGAGCAGTTCTTC. This sequence encodes CASSFGQFYNEQFF. The full variable domain, its missing parts supplied by reference TRBV5-1 and TRBJ2-1, is KAGVTQTPRYLIKTRGQQVTLSCSPISGHRSVSWYQQTPGQGLQFLFEYFSETQRNKGNFPGRFSGRQFSNSRSEMNVSTLELGDSALYLCASSFGQFYNEQFFGPGTRLTVL.

The count of this clone is one. The CDR3, as DNA: TGTGCCAGCAGTTACTCAGGCAGGGGTGCCGGCTACACCTTC. This sequence encodes CASSYSGRGAGYTF. The gene calls are TRBV6-6 and TRBJ1-2; D perhaps matches TRBD1 (6 bases). The ends were cut back, 0 bases at V and 8 bases at J, with 13 bases in the middle. Germline V lookup: CDR1 MNHNY, CDR2 SVGAGI (reference sequence). CDR3 length: 14 amino acids.

V is TRBV19 and J is TRBJ1-2; the match to TRBD1 covers 7 bases. Germline V gene lookup returns CDR1 LNHDA and CDR2 SQIVND (reference sequence). This CDR3 spans 17 amino acids. V shed 5 bases and J 7 bases; nucleotides not matched to a gene: 19. CDR3 DNA: TGTGCCAGTAGTGGCGCCGGGACAGCTGTACTCTCGGGTGGCTACACCTTC. It is translated as CASSGAGTAVLSGGYTF. Combining the CDR3 with reference TRBV19 and TRBJ1-2 gives the whole variable domain DGGITQSPKYLFRKEGQNVTLSCEQNLNHDAMYWYRQDPGQGLRLIYYSQIVNDFQKGDIAEGYSVSREKKESFPLTVTSAQKNPTAFYLCASSGAGTAVLSGGYTFGSGTRLTVV.

This chain connects TRBV30 to TRBJ1-1, with D possibly matching TRBD1 (5 bases). Germline V gene lookup returns CDR1 GTSNPN and CDR2 SVGIG (reference sequence). Trimming took off 2 bases at V and 2 bases at J, with 12 bases between the two ends. The CDR3 spans 14 residues. This CDR3 is CAWSRGGVNTEAFF. DNA for the CDR3: TGTGCCTGGAGTAGGGGTGGGGTAAACACTGAAGCTTTCTTT.

CDR3 bases: TGCGCCAGCAGCCAAGAAGCGTCCTCCTGGAATGAGCAGTTCTTC. Its translation is CASSQEASSWNEQFF. The chain uses TRBV4-3 and TRBJ2-1; no clear D gene. The CDR3 runs to 15 residues. The V gene's germline CDR1 is LGHNA and CDR2 YSLEER. V lost 0 bases and J lost 7, with 13 bases in between.

This rearrangement joins TRBV6-5 to TRBJ1-2, with 7 bases that match TRBD1. The CDR3 sequence is 12 residues long. The germline gives CDR1 MNHEY, CDR2 SVGAGI. The J segment lost 7 bases and the V segment lost 6 bases, leaving 5 bases of the junction unmatched. CDR3 residues: CASRGGFSGYTF. CDR3 DNA sequence: TGTGCCAGCAGAGGGGGCTTCAGTGGCTACACCTTC.

The V call is TRBV6-1, the J call TRBJ2-3, with 7 bases aligning to TRBD2. V lost 1 base and J lost 0; bases outside the gene matches: 10. The CDR3 is made up of 18 amino acids. Per the germline V gene, CDR1 is MNHNS and CDR2 is SASEGT. As DNA, the CDR3 is TGTGCCAGCAGTGAAGGCCTTGTGGAGGGAGGGAGCACAGATACGCAGTATTTT. This translates into CASSEGLVEGGSTDTQYF.

This chain connects TRBV3-1 (or the pseudogene TRBV3-2) to TRBJ2-7; D remains ambiguous. The germline gives CDR1 LGHDT, CDR2 YNNKEL (reference sequence). This CDR3 has 15 residues. V was clipped by 2 bases and J by 2 bases, with 13 bases between them. As DNA, the CDR3 is TGTGCCAGCAGCCAAAGCCTCCAACTAACCTACGAGCAGTACTTC. It encodes CASSQSLQLTYEQYF.

The chain uses TRBV3-1 (or the pseudogene TRBV3-2) and TRBJ2-5; TRBD2 is a possible D gene (9 bases). V shed 10 bases and J shed 2 bases, with 20 bases lying between them. Germline-derived CDR1 and CDR2 are LGHDT and YNNKEL (reference sequence). CDR3 length equals 15 residues. The CDR3 here is CATRGLAGTQETQYF. The CDR3 DNA reads as TGTGCCACCAGGGGGCTAGCGGGAACTCAAGAGACCCAGTACTTC.

The chain uses TRBV11-3 and TRBJ2-7; perhaps TRBD2 as D (6 bases). The V gene's germline CDR1 is SGHNT and CDR2 YENEEA. This CDR3 contains 14 residues. The germline V and J ends were trimmed by 3 bases and 1 base, with 10 bases remaining between them. The CDR3 sequence is CASSLSRESYEQYF. CDR3 nucleotides: TGTGCCAGCAGCTTGAGCCGGGAGTCCTACGAGCAGTACTTC.

On this clone itself: The sample has other DNA sequences that encode this CDR3 too. The chain couples TRBV18 to TRBJ2-5; D is unresolved. There are 13 residues in the CDR3. Germline V gene lookup returns CDR1 KGHSH and CDR2 LQKENI. The V end lost 6 bases, the J end lost 2 bases, and 10 bases lay between the germline ends. CDR3 DNA: TGTGCCAGCTCGCCCTCCGGTCAAGAGACCCAGTACTTC. Protein: CASSPSGQETQYF.

The genes are TRBV4-1 and TRBJ2-7, with 11 bases matching TRBD1. Trimming took 0 bases from V and 9 from J; bases not matched to a gene: 10. The germline gives CDR1 MGHRA, CDR2 YSYEKL. The CDR3 runs 16 residues. The CDR3 DNA reads TGCGCCAGCAGCCAAGACGGAGGACAGGGGGCGCGTCGGCAGTACTTC. Protein product: CASSQDGGQGARRQYF.

The chain links TRBV9 to TRBJ2-2; tentatively, D is TRBD2 (5 bases). The CDR3 is made up of 15 amino acids. Germline lookup yields CDR1 SGDLS and CDR2 YYNGEE. Trimming left V 0 bases short and J 3 bases short, with 9 bases between. The CDR3 protein is CASSVGTGDTGELFF. In DNA form, the CDR3 reads TGTGCCAGCAGCGTAGGGACTGGTGACACCGGGGAGCTGTTTTTT.

The chain joins TRBV19 to TRBJ1-5; no firm D call. V was trimmed by 2 bases and J by 5 bases, leaving 13 bases between them. The length of the CDR3 is 15 residues. Germline CDR1 LNHDA, CDR2 SQIVND (reference sequence). CDR3 loop: CASSIRAGKDQPQHF. CDR3 nucleotides: TGTGCCAGTAGTATAAGGGCCGGGAAAGATCAGCCCCAGCATTTT.